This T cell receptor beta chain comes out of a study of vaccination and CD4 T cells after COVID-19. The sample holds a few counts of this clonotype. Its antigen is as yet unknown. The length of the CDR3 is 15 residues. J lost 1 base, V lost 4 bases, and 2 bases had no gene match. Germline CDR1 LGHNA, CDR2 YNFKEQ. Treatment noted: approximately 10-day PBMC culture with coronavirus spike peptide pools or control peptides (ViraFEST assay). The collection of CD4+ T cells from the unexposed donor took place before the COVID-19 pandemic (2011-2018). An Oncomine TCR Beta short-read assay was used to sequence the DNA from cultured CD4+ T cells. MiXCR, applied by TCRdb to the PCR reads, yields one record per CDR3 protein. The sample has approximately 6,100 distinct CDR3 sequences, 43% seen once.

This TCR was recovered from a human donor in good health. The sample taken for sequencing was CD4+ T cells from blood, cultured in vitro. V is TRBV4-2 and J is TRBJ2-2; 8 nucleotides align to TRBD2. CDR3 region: CASSLSGGNTGELFF. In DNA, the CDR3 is TGTGCCAGCAGCCTGAGCGGGGGGAACACCGGGGAGCTGTTTTTT.